This TCR beta chain was documented in a study of cytomegalovirus exposure and HLA in healthy donors. Overall study results and limits: In a later analysis, DRB1 alleles had the most associated TCRs; HLA-C alleles the fewest. Near-uniform donor sequencing depth was presumed by presence/absence analyses.

60 Vbeta and 13 Jbeta primers were used in PCR. Data came from immunoSEQ multiplex PCR; TCRdb stores just in-frame clones and leaves some out. The sample shows approximately 150,000 clones, around 84% of them seen only once. Germline V CDR1 and CDR2: ENHRY, SYGVKD. The length of the CDR3 is 14 residues. Trimming shortened V by 10 bases and J by 3 bases, and 19 bases separated the two germline ends. For this clone: As yet, its antigen is unknown.

Regarding donors, all were healthy bone marrow donors. This clonotype was obtained from a boy aged 2 to 9 in good health and CMV-seronegative. The J gene is TRBJ2-7, the V gene TRBV10-3; tentatively, D is TRBD2 (6 bases). The sequenced material came from PBMCs. CDR3 amino acids: CATNTRDSVYEQYF. The DNA of the CDR3 is TGTGCCACCAACACCCGGGACTCCGTCTACGAGCAGTACTTC.